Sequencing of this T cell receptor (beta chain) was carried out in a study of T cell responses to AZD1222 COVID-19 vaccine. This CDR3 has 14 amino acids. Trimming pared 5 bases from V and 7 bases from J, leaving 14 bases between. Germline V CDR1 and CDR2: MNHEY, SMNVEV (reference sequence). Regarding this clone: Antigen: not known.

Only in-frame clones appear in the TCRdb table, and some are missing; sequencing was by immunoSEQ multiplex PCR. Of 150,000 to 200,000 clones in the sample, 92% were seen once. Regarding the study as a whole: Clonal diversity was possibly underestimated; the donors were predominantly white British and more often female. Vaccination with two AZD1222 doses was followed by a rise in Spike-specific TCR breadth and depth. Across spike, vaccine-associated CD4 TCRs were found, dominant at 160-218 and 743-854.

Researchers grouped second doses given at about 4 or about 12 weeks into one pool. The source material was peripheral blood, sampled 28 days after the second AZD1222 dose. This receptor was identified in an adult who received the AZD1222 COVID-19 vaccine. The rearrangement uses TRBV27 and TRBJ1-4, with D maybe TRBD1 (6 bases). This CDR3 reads CASSTGNRGEKLFF. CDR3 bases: TGTGCCAGCAGTACAGGGAACAGAGGTGAAAAACTGTTTTTT.